The sequence of this T cell receptor (beta chain) was determined in a study of shared clonotypes between healthy human individuals. Study findings and constraints: Lower generation probabilities were found for non-shared clonotypes than for those shared by all four donors.

Germline lookup yields CDR1 SGHTA and CDR2 FQGNSA. The CDR3 has 15 residues. Trimming stripped 7 bases from V and 0 bases from J, with 12 bases between. With regard to this clone: Its matching antigen is unknown.

Adult donors, all healthy and HIV-negative, had no recent acute infections or vaccinations. From CD4+ cells came CD45RA+ naive and CD45RA-negative memory subsets. 200 to 250 ng DNA, around 30,000 T cell genomes, went into each sorted-subset replicate PCR. Sequencing was performed with immunoSEQ multiplex PCR; in TCRdb, only in-frame clones are kept and a portion is missing. In the table there are about 2.4 million clones, more than 85% of which are singletons. The V and J genes are TRBV7-2 and TRBJ2-2; D is unclear. Sequencing was carried out using naive CD4+ T cells from PBMCs. As for subset: CD45RA+ positively selected. The sequence was obtained from a young man in good health. Some clones in this sample may be carry-over from other donors' samples. CDR3 nucleotides: TGTGCCAGCACCCTTAGTATTTCGAACACCGGGGAGCTGTTTTTT. Encoded protein: CASTLSISNTGELFF.